This T cell receptor (beta chain) was retrieved from a study of blood T cell repertoires in COVID-19. This clone has more than one count but fewer than ten. Sequencing used immunoSEQ multiplex PCR; TCRdb keeps in-frame clones, though not all of them. The sample carries 650,000 to 800,000 clones, over 80% recorded once. This CDR3 is 10 amino acids long. Between the trimmed V and J ends, which lost 7 bases and 3 bases, there was a span of 4 bases. Germline V gene lookup returns CDR1 LGHDT and CDR2 YNNKEL (reference sequence). The specimen sequenced was peripheral blood. This sequence originates from a woman between 18 and 29 years old with acute or convalescent COVID-19. The chain uses TRBV3-1 (or the pseudogene TRBV3-2) and TRBJ2-7; D remains ambiguous. CDR3 nucleotides: TGTGCCAGCACCCGCTACGAGCAGTACTTC. Protein: CASTRYEQYF.